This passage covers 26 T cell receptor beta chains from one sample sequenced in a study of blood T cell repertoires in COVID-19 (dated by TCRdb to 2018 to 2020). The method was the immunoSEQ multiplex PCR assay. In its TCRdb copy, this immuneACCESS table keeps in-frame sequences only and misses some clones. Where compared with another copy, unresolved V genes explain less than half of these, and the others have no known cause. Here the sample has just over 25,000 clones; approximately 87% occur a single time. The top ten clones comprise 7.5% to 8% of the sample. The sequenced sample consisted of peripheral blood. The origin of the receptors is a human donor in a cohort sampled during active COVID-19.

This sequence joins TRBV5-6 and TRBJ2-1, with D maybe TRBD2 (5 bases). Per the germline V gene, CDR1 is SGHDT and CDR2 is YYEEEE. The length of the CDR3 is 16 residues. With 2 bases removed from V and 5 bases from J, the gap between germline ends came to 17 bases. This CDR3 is CASSFGFSGGHNEQFF. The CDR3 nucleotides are TGTGCCAGCAGCTTTGGATTCAGCGGCGGACACAATGAGCAGTTCTTC. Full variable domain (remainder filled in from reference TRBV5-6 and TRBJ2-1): DAGVTQSPTHLIKTRGQQVTLRCSPKSGHDTVSWYQQALGQGPQFIFQYYEEEERQRGNFPDRFSGHQFPNYSSELNVNALLLGDSALYLCASSFGFSGGHNEQFFGPGTRLTVL.

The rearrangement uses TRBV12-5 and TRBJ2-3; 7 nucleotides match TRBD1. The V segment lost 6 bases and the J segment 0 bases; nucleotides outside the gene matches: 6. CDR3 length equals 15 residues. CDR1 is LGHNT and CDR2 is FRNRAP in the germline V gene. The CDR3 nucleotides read TGTGCTAGTGGGACTGGACAGGCAAGCACAGATACGCAGTATTTT. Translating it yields CASGTGQASTDTQYF.

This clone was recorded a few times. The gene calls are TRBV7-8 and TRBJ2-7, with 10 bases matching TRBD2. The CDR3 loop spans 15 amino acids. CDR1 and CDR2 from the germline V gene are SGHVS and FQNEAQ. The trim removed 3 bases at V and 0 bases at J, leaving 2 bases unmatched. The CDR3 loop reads CASSLTSGLSYEQYF. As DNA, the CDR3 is TGTGCCAGCAGCTTGACTAGCGGGCTCTCCTACGAGCAGTACTTC.

CDR3 sequence: CASSLLSYEQYF. In DNA, the CDR3 is TGTGCCAGCAGTCTACTCTCCTACGAGCAGTACTTC. The rearrangement links TRBV2 to TRBJ2-7, with no clear D. V was pared by 5 bases and J by 0 bases, with 5 bases between. The CDR3 has 12 amino acids. Germline CDR1 is SNHLY and CDR2 is FYNNEI.

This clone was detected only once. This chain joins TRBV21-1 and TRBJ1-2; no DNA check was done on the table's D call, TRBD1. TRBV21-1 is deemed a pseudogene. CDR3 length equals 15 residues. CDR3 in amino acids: CASSKTGQGGYGYTF. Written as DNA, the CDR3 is TGTGCCAGCAGCAAAACGGGACAGGGGGGGTATGGCTACACCTTC.

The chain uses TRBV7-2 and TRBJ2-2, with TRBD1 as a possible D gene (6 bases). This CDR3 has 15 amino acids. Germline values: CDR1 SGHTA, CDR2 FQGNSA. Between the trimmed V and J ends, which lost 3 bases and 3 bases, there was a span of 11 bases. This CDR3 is CASSFSDSYTGELFF. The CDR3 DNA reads TGTGCCAGCAGCTTTTCGGACAGCTACACCGGGGAGCTGTTTTTT.

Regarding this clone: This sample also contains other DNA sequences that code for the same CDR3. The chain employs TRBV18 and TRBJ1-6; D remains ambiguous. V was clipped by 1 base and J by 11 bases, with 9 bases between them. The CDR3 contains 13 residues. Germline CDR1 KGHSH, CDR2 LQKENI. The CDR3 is CASSPQGGPPLHF. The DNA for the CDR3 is TGTGCCAGCTCACCACAGGGAGGCCCACCCCTCCACTTT.

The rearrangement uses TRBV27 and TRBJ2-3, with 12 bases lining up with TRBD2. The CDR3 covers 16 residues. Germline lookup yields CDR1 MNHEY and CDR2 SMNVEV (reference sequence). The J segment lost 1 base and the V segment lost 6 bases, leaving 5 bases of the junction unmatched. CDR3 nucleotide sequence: TGTGCCAGCAGCGGTCGACTAGCGGGGGGCACAGATACGCAGTATTTT. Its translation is CASSGRLAGGTDTQYF.

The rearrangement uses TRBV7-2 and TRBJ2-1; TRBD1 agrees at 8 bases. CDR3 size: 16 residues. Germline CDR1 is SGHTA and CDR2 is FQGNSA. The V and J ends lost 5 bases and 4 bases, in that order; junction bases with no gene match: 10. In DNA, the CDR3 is TGTGCCAGCAGCACCCAGACAGGGGTGGGTTACAATGAGCAGTTCTTC. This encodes CASSTQTGVGYNEQFF.

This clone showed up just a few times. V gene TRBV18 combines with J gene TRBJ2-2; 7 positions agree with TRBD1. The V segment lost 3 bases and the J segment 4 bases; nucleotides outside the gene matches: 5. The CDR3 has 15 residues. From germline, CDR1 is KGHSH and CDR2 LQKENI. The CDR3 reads CASSPQPGGTGELFF. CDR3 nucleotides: TGTGCCAGCTCACCCCAACCAGGGGGCACCGGGGAGCTGTTTTTT. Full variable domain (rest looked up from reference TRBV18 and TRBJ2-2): NAGVMQNPRHLVRRRGQEARLRCSPMKGHSHVYWYRQLPEEGLKFMVYLQKENIIDESGMPKERFSAEFPKEGPSILRIQQVVRGDSAAYFCASSPQPGGTGELFFGEGSRLTVL.

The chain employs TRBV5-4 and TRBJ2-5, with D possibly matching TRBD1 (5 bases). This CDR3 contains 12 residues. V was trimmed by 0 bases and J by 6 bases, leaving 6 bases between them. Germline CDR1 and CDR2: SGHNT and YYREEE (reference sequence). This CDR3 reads CASSLEGKTQYF. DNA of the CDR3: TGTGCCAGCAGCTTGGAGGGGAAGACCCAGTACTTC.

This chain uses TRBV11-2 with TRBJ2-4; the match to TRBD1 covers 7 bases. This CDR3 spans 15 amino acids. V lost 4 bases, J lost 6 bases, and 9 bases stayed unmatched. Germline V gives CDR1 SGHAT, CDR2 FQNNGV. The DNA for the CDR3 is TGTGCCAGCAGCTCTTCCGGGACAGCAGGAAACATTCAGTACTTC. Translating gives CASSSSGTAGNIQYF. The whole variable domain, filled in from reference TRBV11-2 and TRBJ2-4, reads EAGVAQSPRYKIIEKRQSVAFWCNPISGHATLYWYQQILGQGPKLLIQFQNNGVVDDSQLPKDRFSAERLKGVDSTLKIQPAKLEDSAVYLCASSSSGTAGNIQYFGAGTRLSVL.

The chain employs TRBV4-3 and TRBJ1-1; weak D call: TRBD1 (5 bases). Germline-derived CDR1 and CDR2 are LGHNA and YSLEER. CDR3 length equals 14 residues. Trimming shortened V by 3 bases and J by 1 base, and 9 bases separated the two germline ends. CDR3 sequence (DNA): TGCGCCAGCAGCCAGATTACAGGGAACACTGAAGCTTTCTTT. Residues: CASSQITGNTEAFF.

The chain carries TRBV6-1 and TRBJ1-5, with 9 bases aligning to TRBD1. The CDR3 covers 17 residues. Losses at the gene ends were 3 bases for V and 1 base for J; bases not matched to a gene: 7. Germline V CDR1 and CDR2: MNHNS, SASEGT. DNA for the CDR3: TGTGCCAGCAGTGACCCGGGACAGGGAACGAGCAATCAGCCCCAGCATTTT. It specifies CASSDPGQGTSNQPQHF.

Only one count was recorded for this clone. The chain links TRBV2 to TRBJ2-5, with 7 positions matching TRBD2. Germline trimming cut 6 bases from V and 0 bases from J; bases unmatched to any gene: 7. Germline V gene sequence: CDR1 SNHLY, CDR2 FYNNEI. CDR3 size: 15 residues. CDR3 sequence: CASRGRAGNQETQYF. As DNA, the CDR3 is TGTGCCAGCAGGGGAAGAGCGGGGAACCAAGAGACCCAGTACTTC.

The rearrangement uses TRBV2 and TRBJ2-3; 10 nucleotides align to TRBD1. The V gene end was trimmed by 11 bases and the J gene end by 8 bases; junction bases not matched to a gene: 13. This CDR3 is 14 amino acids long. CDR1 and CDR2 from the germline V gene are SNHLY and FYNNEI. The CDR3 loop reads CASSGTGVGVTQYF. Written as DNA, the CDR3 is TGTGCCTCATCCGGGACAGGGGTCGGTGTTACGCAGTATTTT.

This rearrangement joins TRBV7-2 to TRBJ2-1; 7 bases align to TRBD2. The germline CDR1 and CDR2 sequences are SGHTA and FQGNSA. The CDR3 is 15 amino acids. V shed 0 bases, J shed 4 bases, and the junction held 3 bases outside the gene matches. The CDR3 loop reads CASSLASGIYNEQFF. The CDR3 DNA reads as TGTGCCAGCAGCTTAGCGAGCGGGATATACAATGAGCAGTTCTTC. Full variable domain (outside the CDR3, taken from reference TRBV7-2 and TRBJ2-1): GAGVSQSPSNKVTEKGKDVELRCDPISGHTALYWYRQSLGQGLEFLIYFQGNSAPDKSGLPSDRFSAERTGGSVSTLTIQRTQQEDSAVYLCASSLASGIYNEQFFGPGTRLTVL.

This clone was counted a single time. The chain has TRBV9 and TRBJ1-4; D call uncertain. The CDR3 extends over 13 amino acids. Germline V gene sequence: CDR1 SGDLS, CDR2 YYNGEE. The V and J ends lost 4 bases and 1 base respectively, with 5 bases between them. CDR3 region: CASSRGTNEKLFF. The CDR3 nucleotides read TGTGCCAGCAGCCGGGGAACTAATGAAAAACTGTTTTTT.

The CDR3 sequence: CASSYNSGANVLTF. CDR3 DNA: TGTGCCAGCAGCTATAACTCTGGGGCCAACGTCCTGACTTTC. The rearrangement uses TRBV7-2 and TRBJ2-6, with D hard to call. The CDR3 length is 14 residues. Germline V CDR1 and CDR2: SGHTA, FQGNSA. V lost 4 bases to trimming and J lost 0 bases, with 4 bases between them. Full variable domain (missing parts from reference TRBV7-2 and TRBJ2-6): GAGVSQSPSNKVTEKGKDVELRCDPISGHTALYWYRQSLGQGLEFLIYFQGNSAPDKSGLPSDRFSAERTGGSVSTLTIQRTQQEDSAVYLCASSYNSGANVLTFGAGSRLTVL.

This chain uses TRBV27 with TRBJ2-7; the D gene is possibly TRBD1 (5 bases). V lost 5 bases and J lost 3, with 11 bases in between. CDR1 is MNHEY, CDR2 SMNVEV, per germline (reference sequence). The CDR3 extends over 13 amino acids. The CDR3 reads CASSRGTFYEQYF. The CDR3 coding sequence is TGTGCCAGCAGTAGGGGTACCTTCTACGAGCAGTACTTC.

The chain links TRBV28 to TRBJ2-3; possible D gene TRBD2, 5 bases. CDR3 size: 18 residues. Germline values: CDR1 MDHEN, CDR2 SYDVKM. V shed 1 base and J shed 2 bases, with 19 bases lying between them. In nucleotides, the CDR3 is TGTGCCAGCAGTTTATCCGAAGCCACGGGATTAAACACAGATACGCAGTATTTT. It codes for CASSLSEATGLNTDTQYF.

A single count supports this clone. The CDR3 spells CASSWTSGGVTDTQYF. In nucleotides, the CDR3 is TGTGCCAGCAGCTGGACTAGCGGGGGGGTCACAGATACGCAGTATTTT. The V and J genes are TRBV11-2 and TRBJ2-3; 15 positions match TRBD2. The CDR3 covers 16 residues. J gave up 2 bases and V 4 bases, and 1 base lay outside the gene matches. The germline CDR1 and CDR2 sequences are SGHAT and FQNNGV.

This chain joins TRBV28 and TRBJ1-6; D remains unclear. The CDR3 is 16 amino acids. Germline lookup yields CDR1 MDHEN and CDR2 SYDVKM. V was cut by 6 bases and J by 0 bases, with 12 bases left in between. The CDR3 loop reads CASRGGRSSYNSPLHF. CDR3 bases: TGTGCCAGCAGAGGAGGGAGGAGCTCCTATAATTCACCCCTCCACTTT.

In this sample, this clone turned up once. Written as DNA, the CDR3 is TGTGCCAGCAGATCCGACAGGGGTAATCAGCCCCAGCATTTT. It encodes CASRSDRGNQPQHF. V gene TRBV6-5 combines with J gene TRBJ1-5, with 8 bases aligning to TRBD1. The V segment lost 6 bases and the J segment 4 bases; nucleotides outside the gene matches: 5. The germline gives CDR1 MNHEY, CDR2 SVGAGI. The CDR3 is 14 amino acids.

The CDR3 here is CASSDLLSTGELFF. Written as DNA, the CDR3 is TGTGCCAGCAGCGACCTATTAAGCACCGGGGAGCTGTTTTTT. The rearrangement uses TRBV9 and TRBJ2-2; no firm D call. Between the trimmed V and J ends, which lost 3 bases and 4 bases, there was a span of 10 bases. Per germline, CDR1 SGDLS and CDR2 YYNGEE. This CDR3 comprises 14 residues.

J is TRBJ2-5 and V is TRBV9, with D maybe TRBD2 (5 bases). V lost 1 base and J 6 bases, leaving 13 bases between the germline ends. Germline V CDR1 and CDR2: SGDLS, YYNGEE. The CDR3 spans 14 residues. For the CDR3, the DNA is TGTGCCAGCAGCGTACGAGCTGGAGGCCAGACCCAGTACTTC. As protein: CASSVRAGGQTQYF. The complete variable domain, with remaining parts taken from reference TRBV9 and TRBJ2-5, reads DSGVTQTPKHLITATGQRVTLRCSPRSGDLSVYWYQQSLDQGLQFLIQYYNGEERAKGNILERFSAQQFPDLHSELNLSSLELGDSALYFCASSVRAGGQTQYFGPGTRLLVL.